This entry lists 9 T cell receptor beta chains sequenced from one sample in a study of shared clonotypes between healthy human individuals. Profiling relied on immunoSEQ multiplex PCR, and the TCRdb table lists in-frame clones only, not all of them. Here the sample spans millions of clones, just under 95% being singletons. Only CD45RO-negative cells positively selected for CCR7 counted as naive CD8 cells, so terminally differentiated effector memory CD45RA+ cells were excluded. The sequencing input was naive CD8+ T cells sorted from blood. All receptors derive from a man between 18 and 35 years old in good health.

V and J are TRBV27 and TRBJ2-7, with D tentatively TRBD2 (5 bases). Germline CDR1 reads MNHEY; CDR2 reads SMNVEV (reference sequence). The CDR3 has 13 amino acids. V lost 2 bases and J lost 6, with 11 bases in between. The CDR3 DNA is TGTGCCAGCAGTTTACAAACCGGACTCGAGCAGTACTTC. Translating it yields CASSLQTGLEQYF.

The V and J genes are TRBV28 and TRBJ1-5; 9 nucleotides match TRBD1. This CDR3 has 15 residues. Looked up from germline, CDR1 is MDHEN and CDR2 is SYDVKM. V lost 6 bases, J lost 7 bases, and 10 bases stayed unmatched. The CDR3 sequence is CASSSGDRVVQPQHF. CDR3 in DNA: TGTGCCAGCAGCTCGGGGGACAGGGTCGTCCAGCCCCAGCATTTT.

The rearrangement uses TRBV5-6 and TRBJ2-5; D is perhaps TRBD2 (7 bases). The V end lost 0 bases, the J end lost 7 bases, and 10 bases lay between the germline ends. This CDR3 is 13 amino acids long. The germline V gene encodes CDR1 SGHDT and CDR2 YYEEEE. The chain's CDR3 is CASSLAGGGTQYF. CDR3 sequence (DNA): TGTGCCAGCAGCTTGGCGGGGGGCGGGACCCAGTACTTC.

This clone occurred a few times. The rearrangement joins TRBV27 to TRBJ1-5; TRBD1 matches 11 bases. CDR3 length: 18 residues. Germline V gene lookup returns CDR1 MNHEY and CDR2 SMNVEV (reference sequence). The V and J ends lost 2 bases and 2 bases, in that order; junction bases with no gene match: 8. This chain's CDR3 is CASSLQVWGQGGNQPQHF. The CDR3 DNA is TGTGCCAGCAGTTTACAAGTCTGGGGACAGGGGGGCAATCAGCCCCAGCATTTT.

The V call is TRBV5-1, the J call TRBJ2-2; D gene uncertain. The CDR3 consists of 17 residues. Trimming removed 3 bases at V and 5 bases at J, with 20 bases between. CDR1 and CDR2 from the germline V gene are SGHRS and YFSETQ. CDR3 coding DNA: TGCGCCAGCAGCTCGCATCAGTCCCCTCAACCAACCGGGGAGCTGTTTTTT. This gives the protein CASSSHQSPQPTGELFF.

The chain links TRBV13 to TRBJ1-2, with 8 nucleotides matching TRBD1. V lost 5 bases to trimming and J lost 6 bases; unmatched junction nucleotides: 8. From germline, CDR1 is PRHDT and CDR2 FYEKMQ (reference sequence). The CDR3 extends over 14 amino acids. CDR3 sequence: CASSPGQGGDGYTF. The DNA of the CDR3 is TGTGCCAGCAGCCCAGGACAGGGCGGAGATGGCTACACCTTC.

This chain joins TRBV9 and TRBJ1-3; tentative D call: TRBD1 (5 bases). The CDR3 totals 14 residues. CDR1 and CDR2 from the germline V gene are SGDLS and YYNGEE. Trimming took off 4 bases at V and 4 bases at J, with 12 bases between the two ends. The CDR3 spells CASSTQGPGNTIYF. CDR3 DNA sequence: TGTGCCAGCAGCACCCAGGGACCCGGAAACACCATATATTTT.

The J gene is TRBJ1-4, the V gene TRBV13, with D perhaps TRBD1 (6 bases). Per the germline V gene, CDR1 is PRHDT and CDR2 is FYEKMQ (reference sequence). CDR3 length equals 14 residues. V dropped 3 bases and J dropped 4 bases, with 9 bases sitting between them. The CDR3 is CASSLGRGNEKLFF. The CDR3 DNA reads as TGTGCCAGCAGCTTGGGCAGGGGTAATGAAAAACTGTTTTTT.

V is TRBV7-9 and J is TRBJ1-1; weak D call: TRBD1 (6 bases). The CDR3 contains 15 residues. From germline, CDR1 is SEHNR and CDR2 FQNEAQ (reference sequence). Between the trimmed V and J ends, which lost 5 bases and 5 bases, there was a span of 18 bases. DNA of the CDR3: TGTGCCAGCAGCACTACAGCCACAGGGCGGACTGAAGCTTTCTTT. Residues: CASSTTATGRTEAFF. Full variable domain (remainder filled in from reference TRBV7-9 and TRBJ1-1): DTGVSQNPRHKITKRGQNVTFRCDPISEHNRLYWYRQTLGQGPEFLTYFQNEAQLEKSRLLSDRFSAERPKGSFSTLEIQRTEQGDSAMYLCASSTTATGRTEAFFGQGTRLTVV.